The T cell receptor (beta chain) under discussion was sequenced for a study of blood T cell repertoires in COVID-19. On the study more broadly: T cells, B-cell-depleted T cells, or PBMCs provided the cDNA or gDNA that served as material.

The ends were cut back, 2 bases at V and 5 bases at J, with 12 bases in the middle. There are 14 residues in the CDR3. Germline lookup yields CDR1 WNHNN and CDR2 SYGVQD (reference sequence). Original analysis: Amplification with reference gene primers provided the estimates of nucleated cell counts. Assay: immunoSEQ multiplex PCR; the TCRdb copy retains only in-frame clones and omits some. D and trimming come from the DNA, and the V and J calls and clone size come from that table. The data show roughly 100,000 clones, about 89% seen once. The sequenced material came from peripheral blood. The rearrangement uses TRBV10-1 and TRBJ2-5; D is unclear. This receptor was taken from a human donor in a cohort sampled during active COVID-19. CDR3 bases: TGCGCCAGCAGTGAGGGCTCGCCGAGGGAGACCCAGTACTTC. Protein product: CASSEGSPRETQYF.